These T cell receptor beta chains were read from a single sample in a study of T cell changes during pregnancy in multiple sclerosis. Assay used: immunoSEQ multiplex PCR; TCRdb lists only in-frame clones, some missing. This sample has some 120,000 clones, with 90% to 96% found just once. The source material was peripheral blood, sampled after pregnancy. The receptors were gathered from a female donor with multiple sclerosis, enrolled in a pregnancy study. Both conserved end residues are part of each CDR3. The D gene is left open where the match is weak. A clone size is listed for some rows: how often the clone was seen (once, few, many), or a class if it is expanded.

d_call j_call v_call clone_size cdr3_aa cdr3_nt
TRBD1 TRBJ2-7 TRBV28 once CASRGTGEWYEQYF TGTGCCAGCAGGGGGACAGGGGAATGGTACGAGCAGTACTTC
- TRBJ1-1 TRBV11-2 - CASSTHRVPARNTEAFF TGTGCCAGCAGCACACACAGGGTTCCCGCTAGGAACACTGAAGCTTTCTTT
- TRBJ2-1 TRBV20-1 - CSVLRGNEQFF TGCAGTGTCTTAAGGGGGAATGAGCAGTTCTTC
TRBD1 TRBJ1-3 TRBV6-6 - CASSGQALSGNTIYF TGTGCCAGCAGCGGACAGGCGCTCTCTGGAAACACCATATATTTT
- TRBJ2-5 TRBV6-1 - CASSDLSWRPGYQETQYF TGTGCCAGCAGTGACCTATCTTGGAGGCCTGGGTACCAAGAGACCCAGTACTTC
TRBD2 TRBJ2-7 TRBV2 - CASSEGTSGSYEQYF TGTGCCAGCAGTGAAGGGACTAGCGGGAGCTACGAGCAGTACTTC
- TRBJ2-7 TRBV9 - CASSTDPRREQYF TGTGCCAGCAGCACAGACCCCCGGAGGGAGCAGTACTTC
TRBD2 TRBJ2-1 TRBV19 - CASSMGGRSSYNEQFF TGTGCCAGTAGTATGGGAGGGAGGAGCTCCTACAATGAGCAGTTCTTC
- TRBJ1-1 TRBV2 once CASSIPGTEAFF TGTGCCAGCAGCATCCCGGGCACTGAAGCTTTCTTT
- TRBJ1-3 TRBV5-6 once CASSLPRVGNTIYF TGTGCCAGCAGCCTCCCCCGGGTGGGAAACACCATATATTTT
TRBD1 TRBJ2-1 TRBV18 - CASSRQGQNSYNEQFF TGTGCCAGCTCACGCCAGGGACAGAACTCCTACAATGAGCAGTTCTTC
- TRBJ2-2 TRBV5-4 few CASSLGVSDTGELFF TGTGCCAGCAGCTTGGGCGTCAGCGACACCGGGGAGCTGTTTTTT
- TRBJ2-7 TRBV28 - CASRGFGLSNYEQYF TGTGCCAGCAGGGGATTTGGACTTTCGAACTACGAGCAGTACTTC
TRBD1 TRBJ2-3 TRBV6-1 - CASSEAGDRGAYF TGTGCCAGCAGTGAAGCGGGGGACAGGGGGGCGTATTTT
- TRBJ2-1 TRBV6-1 - CASSGRMPNEQFF TGTGCCAGCAGTGGCAGGATGCCCAATGAGCAGTTCTTC
- TRBJ1-5 TRBV7-8 once CASSLVDSPVQPQHF TGTGCCAGCAGCTTAGTCGACAGTCCGGTTCAGCCCCAGCATTTT
- TRBJ1-1 TRBV7-9 - CASSFDRLNTEAFF TGTGCCAGCAGCTTCGACAGGTTGAACACTGAAGCTTTCTTT
TRBD1 TRBJ1-2 TRBV28 - CASSSGTGDGYTF TGTGCCAGCAGTTCCGGGACAGGGGATGGCTACACCTTC
- TRBJ1-1 TRBV10-3 - CAISDPTGYQTEAFF TGTGCCATCAGTGATCCAACAGGGTATCAAACTGAAGCTTTCTTT
TRBD1 TRBJ1-1 TRBV28 - CASSHLQGQGSTEAFF TGTGCCAGCAGTCACCTACAGGGACAGGGGAGCACTGAAGCTTTCTTT
TRBD1 TRBJ2-7 TRBV15 once CATSRGDRAYEQYF TGTGCCACCAGCAGAGGCGACAGGGCCTACGAGCAGTACTTC
- TRBJ1-1 TRBV2 - CASSEALRFPKNTEAFF TGTGCCAGCAGTGAAGCACTCCGTTTTCCCAAGAACACTGAAGCTTTCTTT
TRBD2 TRBJ2-1 TRBV29-1 once CSVEGGLAGDNEQFF TGCAGCGTTGAAGGAGGACTAGCGGGAGACAATGAGCAGTTCTTC
- TRBJ1-4 TRBV2 - CASSELGTPDGKLFF TGTGCCAGCAGTGAACTGGGGACACCTGACGGCAAACTGTTTTTT
- TRBJ2-7 TRBV5-1 - CASSLERTAYEQYF TGCGCCAGCAGCTTGGAGAGGACAGCGTACGAGCAGTACTTC
TRBD2 TRBJ2-1 TRBV28 - CASSLWQGSGGNEQFF TGTGCCAGCAGTTTATGGCAGGGTAGCGGGGGCAATGAGCAGTTCTTC
TRBD1 TRBJ2-3 TRBV15 - CATSRQGADTQYF TGTGCCACCAGCAGACAGGGGGCAGATACGCAGTATTTT
TRBD2 TRBJ2-1 TRBV7-7 once CASSPGTGGFNNEQFF TGTGCTAGCAGCCCGGGGACGGGAGGGTTCAACAATGAGCAGTTCTTC
- TRBJ2-2 TRBV9 - CASSVAGKGTGELFF TGTGCCAGCAGCGTAGCAGGGAAGGGGACCGGGGAGCTGTTTTTT
- TRBJ2-3 TRBV27 - CASSNSGQTTDTQYF TGTGCCAGCAGCAACTCTGGACAAACCACAGATACGCAGTATTTT
TRBD2 TRBJ2-7 TRBV5-1 - CASVPGLAGAWSYEQYF TGCGCCAGTGTCCCGGGACTAGCGGGAGCTTGGTCTTACGAGCAGTACTTC
- TRBJ2-7 TRBV5-4 - CASSFWGGGPLGEYF TGTGCCAGCAGCTTCTGGGGAGGGGGGCCCCTCGGGGAGTACTTC
TRBD2 TRBJ2-2 TRBV5-3 - CARSPALAETGELFF TGTGCCAGAAGCCCCGCACTAGCGGAAACCGGGGAGCTGTTTTTT
TRBD1 TRBJ2-5 TRBV5-4 - CASSFQGARETQYF TGTGCCAGCAGCTTTCAGGGGGCTAGAGAGACCCAGTACTTC
- TRBJ2-7 TRBV6-1 - CASTPLGGTAYEQYF TGTGCCAGCACCCCTCTAGGGGGAACGGCCTACGAGCAGTACTTC
- TRBJ1-4 TRBV7-8 - CASSLRGFRDTHNEKLFF TGTGCCAGCAGCTTACGGGGCTTCCGGGACACACATAATGAAAAACTGTTTTTT
- TRBJ2-5 TRBV5-1 - CASSSPFGGKGETQYF TGCGCCAGCAGCTCCCCTTTTGGAGGGAAAGGAGAGACCCAGTACTTC
TRBD2 TRBJ2-3 TRBV7-6 - CASSSSTSGNSDTQYF TGTGCCAGCAGCTCATCGACTAGCGGGAATTCAGATACGCAGTATTTT
- TRBJ2-7 TRBV5-1 - CASSLERNYEQYF TGCGCCAGCAGCTTGGAGCGGAACTACGAGCAGTACTTC
TRBD1 TRBJ1-1 TRBV6-5 - CASSPVGRQGAGAFF TGTGCCAGCAGTCCAGTCGGGAGACAGGGGGCAGGAGCTTTCTTT